This T cell receptor (beta chain) comes out of a study of early stage breast cancer tumors. General study findings and limits: In about 90% of the 16 patients, blood comparison separated tumor from normal breast.

Of note for this clone: No antigen is known for it.

Blood replicates held 0.5 ug DNA, tumor or normal breast roughly 1.5 ug, two each. Sequenced by immunoSEQ multiplex PCR; TCRdb stores in-frame clones only, minus some. Of fewer than 70,000 clones detected, 70% to 80% appear once; the ten largest clones hold around 3.7%. Germline V CDR1 and CDR2: GTSNPN, SVGIG (reference sequence). The CDR3 is 14 amino acids. The V end was cut by 0 bases, the J end by 1 base, with 9 bases between. This chain joins TRBV30 and TRBJ2-5; D ambiguous. The TCR comes from a person in their thirties with breast cancer. The sequenced material came from blood. CDR3 in DNA: TGTGCCTGGAGTGTAGGGTCCAGCCAAGAGACCCAGTACTTC. Translated: CAWSVGSSQETQYF.